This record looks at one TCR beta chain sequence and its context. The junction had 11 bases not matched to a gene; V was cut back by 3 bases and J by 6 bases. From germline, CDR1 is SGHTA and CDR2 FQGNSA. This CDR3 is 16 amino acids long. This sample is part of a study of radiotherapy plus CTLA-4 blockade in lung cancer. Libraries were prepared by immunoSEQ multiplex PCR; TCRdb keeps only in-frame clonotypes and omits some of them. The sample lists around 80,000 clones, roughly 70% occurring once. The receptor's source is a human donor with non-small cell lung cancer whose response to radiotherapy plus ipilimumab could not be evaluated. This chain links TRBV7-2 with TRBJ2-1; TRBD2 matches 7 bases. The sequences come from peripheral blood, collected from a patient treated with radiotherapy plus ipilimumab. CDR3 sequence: CASSFPVGEGLNEQFF. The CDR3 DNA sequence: TGTGCCAGCAGCTTCCCGGTTGGGGAGGGCCTCAATGAGCAGTTCTTC. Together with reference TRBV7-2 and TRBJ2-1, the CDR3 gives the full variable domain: GAGVSQSPSNKVTEKGKDVELRCDPISGHTALYWYRQSLGQGLEFLIYFQGNSAPDKSGLPSDRFSAERTGGSVSTLTIQRTQQEDSAVYLCASSFPVGEGLNEQFFGPGTRLTVL.